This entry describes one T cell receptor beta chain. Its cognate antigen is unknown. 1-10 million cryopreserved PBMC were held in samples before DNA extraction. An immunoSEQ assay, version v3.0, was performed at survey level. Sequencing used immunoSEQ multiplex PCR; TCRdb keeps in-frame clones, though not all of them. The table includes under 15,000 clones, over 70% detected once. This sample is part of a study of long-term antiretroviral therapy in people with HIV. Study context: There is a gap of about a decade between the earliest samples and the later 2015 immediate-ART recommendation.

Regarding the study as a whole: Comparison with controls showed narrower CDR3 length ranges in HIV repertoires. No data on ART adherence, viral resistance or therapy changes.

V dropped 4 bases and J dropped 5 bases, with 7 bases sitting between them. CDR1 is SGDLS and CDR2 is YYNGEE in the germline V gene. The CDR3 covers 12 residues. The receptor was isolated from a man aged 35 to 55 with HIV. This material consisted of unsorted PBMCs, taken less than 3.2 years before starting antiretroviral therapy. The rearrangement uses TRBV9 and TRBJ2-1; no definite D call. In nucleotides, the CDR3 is TGTGCCAGCAGCCAGGCGGACAATGAGCAGTTCTTC. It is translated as CASSQADNEQFF.